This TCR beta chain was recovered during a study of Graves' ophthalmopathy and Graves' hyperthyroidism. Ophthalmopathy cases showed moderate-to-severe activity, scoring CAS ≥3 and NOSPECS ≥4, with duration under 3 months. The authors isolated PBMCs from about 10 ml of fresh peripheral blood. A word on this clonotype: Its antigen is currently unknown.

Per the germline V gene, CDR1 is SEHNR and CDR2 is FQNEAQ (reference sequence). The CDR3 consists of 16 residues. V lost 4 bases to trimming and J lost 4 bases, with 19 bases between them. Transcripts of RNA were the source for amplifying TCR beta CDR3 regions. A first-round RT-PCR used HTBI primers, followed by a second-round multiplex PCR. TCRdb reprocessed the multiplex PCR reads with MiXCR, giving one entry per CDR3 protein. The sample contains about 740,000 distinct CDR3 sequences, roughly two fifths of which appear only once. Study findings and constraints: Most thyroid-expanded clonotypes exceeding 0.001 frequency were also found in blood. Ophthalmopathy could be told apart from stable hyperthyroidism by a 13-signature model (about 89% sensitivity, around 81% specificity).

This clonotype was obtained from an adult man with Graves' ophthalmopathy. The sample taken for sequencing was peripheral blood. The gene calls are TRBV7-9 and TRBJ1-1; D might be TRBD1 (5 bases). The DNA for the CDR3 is TGTGCCAGCAGCTGGGGGGGGGGTAGCGGCGGCACTGAAGCTTTCTTT. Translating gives CASSWGGGSGGTEAFF.